This T cell receptor beta chain was documented in a study of blood T cells in healthy people across ages. There are 13 residues in the CDR3. Looked up from germline, CDR1 is SGHKS and CDR2 is YYEKEE (reference sequence). Between the trimmed V and J ends, which lost 3 bases and 3 bases, there was a span of 10 bases. This clonotype has only a few counts. For the second PCR, which ran for 7 to 11 cycles, a sample-barcoded 5' primer and a J-beta primer mix were used. MiXCR, run by TCRdb on the 5' RACE reads, gives a single entry per CDR3 protein. The table has 800,000 or so distinct CDR3 sequences, roughly 25% seen once; the top ten hold under 4.5%. This sample was also put to use in a study of T cells of mothers and their children.

This sequence was found in a boy between 5 and 17 years old in good health. The gene calls are TRBV5-5 and TRBJ2-7; TRBD1 is a possible D gene (5 bases). The sequenced sample consisted of blood. CDR3 region: CASSSLDSYEQYF. In DNA form, the CDR3 reads TGTGCCAGCAGCTCCTTAGACAGCTACGAGCAGTACTTC.